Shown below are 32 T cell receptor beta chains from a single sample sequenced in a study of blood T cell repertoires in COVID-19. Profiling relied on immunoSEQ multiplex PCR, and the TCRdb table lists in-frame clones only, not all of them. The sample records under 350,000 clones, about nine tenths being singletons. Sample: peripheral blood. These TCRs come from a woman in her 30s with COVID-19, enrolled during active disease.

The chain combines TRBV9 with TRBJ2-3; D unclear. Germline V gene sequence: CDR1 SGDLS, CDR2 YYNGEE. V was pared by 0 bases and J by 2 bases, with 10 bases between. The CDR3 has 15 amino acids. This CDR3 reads CASSVGSSNTDTQYF. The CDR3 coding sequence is TGTGCCAGCAGCGTAGGGTCCTCTAACACAGATACGCAGTATTTT.

The CDR3 sequence is CASSGPGLAETQYF. The CDR3 bases are TGTGCCAGCAGCGGCCCGGGACTAGCAGAGACCCAGTACTTC. The V call is TRBV9, the J call TRBJ2-5; 9 nucleotides match TRBD2. The CDR3 length is 14 residues. V lost 3 bases and J lost 4; bases outside the gene matches: 4. The germline gives CDR1 SGDLS, CDR2 YYNGEE.

CDR3 sequence reads: CASSSRLAGPNEQFF. Written as DNA, the CDR3 is TGTGCCAGCAGCTCCCGACTAGCGGGACCCAATGAGCAGTTCTTC. The rearrangement joins TRBV5-8 to TRBJ2-1, with TRBD2 identical over 11 bases. V lost 3 bases to trimming and J lost 6 bases; unmatched junction nucleotides: 5. CDR1 and CDR2 from the germline V gene are SGHTS and YDEGEE. The CDR3 extends over 15 amino acids.

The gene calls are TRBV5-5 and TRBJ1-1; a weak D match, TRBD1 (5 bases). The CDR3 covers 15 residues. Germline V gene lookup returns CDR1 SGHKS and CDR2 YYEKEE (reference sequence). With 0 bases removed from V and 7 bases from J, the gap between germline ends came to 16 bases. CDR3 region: CASSLVLDSTYEAFF. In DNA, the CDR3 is TGTGCCAGCAGCTTGGTCCTCGACAGTACCTATGAAGCTTTCTTT.

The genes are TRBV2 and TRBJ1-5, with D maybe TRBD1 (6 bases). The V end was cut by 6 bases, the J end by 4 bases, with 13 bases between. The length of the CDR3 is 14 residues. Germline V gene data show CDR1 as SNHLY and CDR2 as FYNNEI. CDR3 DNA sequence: TGTGCCAGCAGCGCACCGGGACAAAATCAGCCCCAGCATTTT. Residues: CASSAPGQNQPQHF.

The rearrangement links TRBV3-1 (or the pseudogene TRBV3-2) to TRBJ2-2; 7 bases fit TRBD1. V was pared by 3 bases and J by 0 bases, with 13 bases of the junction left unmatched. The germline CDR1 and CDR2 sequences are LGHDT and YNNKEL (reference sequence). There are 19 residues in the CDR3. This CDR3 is CASSHYSGQFFANTGELFF. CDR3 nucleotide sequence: TGTGCCAGCAGCCATTATTCGGGACAGTTTTTCGCGAACACCGGGGAGCTGTTTTTT.

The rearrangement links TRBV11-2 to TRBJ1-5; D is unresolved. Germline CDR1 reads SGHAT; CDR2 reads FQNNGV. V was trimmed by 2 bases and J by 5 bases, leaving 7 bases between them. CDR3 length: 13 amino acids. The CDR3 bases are TGTGCCAGCAGCTTATTTTTCGATCAGCCCCAGCATTTT. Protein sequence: CASSLFFDQPQHF.

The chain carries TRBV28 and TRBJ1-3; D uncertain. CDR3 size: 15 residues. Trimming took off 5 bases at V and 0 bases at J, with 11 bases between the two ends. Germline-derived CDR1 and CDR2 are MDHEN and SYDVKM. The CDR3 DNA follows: TGTGCCAGCAGTCGCCTGGTGGCCTCTGGAAACACCATATATTTT. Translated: CASSRLVASGNTIYF.

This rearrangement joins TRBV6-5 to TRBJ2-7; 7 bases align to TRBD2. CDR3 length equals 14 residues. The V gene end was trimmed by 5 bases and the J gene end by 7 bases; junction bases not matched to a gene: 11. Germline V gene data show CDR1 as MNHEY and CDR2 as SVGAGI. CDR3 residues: CASSPGTTRREQYF. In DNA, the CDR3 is TGTGCCAGCAGTCCCGGGACTACCCGCCGGGAGCAGTACTTC.

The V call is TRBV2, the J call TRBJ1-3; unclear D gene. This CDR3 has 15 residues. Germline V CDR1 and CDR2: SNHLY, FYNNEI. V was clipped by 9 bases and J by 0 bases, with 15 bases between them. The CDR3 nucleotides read TGTGCCAGTCGCCATCGCTTACTCTCTGGAAACACCATATATTTT. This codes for CASRHRLLSGNTIYF.

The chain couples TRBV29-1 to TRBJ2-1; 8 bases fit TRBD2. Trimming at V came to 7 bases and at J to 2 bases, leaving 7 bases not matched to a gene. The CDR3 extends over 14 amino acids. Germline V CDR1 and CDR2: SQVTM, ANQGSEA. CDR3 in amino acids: CSAELADTYNEQFF. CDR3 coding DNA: TGCAGCGCCGAACTAGCGGACACCTACAATGAGCAGTTCTTC.

The chain's CDR3 is CASSSEQGFRYGYTF. The CDR3 coding sequence is TGTGCCAGCAGCTCAGAACAGGGGTTTCGCTATGGCTACACCTTC. The chain carries TRBV5-8 and TRBJ1-2, with 7 bases fitting TRBD1. The germline V gene has CDR1 SGHTS and CDR2 YDEGEE. Germline trimming cut 3 bases from V and 4 bases from J; bases unmatched to any gene: 9. The CDR3 loop spans 15 amino acids.

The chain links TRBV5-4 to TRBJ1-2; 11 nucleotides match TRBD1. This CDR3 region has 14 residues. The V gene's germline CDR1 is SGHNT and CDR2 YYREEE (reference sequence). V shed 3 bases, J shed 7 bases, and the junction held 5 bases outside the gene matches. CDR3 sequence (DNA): TGTGCCAGCAGCTACGGACAGGGGGCGCTTGGCTACACCTTC. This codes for CASSYGQGALGYTF.

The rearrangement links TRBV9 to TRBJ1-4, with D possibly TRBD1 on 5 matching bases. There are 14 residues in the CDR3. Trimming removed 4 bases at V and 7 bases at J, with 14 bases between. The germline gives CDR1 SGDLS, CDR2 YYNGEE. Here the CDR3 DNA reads TGTGCCAGCAGCACAGCAGGGTCGGGTGAAAAACTGTTTTTT. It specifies CASSTAGSGEKLFF.

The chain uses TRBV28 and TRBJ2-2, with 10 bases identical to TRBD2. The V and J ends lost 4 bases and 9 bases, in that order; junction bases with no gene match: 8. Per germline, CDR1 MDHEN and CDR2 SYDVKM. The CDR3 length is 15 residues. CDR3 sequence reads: CASSSTSGVFWELFF. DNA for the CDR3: TGTGCCAGCAGTTCTACTAGCGGGGTGTTTTGGGAGCTGTTTTTT.

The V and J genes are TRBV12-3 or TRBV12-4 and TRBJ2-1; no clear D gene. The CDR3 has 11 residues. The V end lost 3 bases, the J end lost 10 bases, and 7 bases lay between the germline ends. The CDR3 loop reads CASSLVQEQFF. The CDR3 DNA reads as TGTGCCAGCAGTTTGGTACAGGAGCAGTTCTTC.

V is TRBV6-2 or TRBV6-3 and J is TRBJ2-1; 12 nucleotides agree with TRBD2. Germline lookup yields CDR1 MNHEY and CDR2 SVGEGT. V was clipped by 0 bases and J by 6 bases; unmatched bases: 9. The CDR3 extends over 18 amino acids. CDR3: CASSYSSTSGRSRNEQFF. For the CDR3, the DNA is TGTGCCAGCAGTTACTCGAGTACTAGCGGGAGGTCTCGCAATGAGCAGTTCTTC.

The CDR3 is CASSGGQYVSQGYTF. The CDR3 DNA sequence: TGTGCCAGCAGCGGGGGACAGTATGTTTCTCAAGGCTACACCTTC. The chain combines TRBV9 with TRBJ1-2, with 7 bases aligning to TRBD1. Germline CDR1 is SGDLS and CDR2 is YYNGEE. J lost 8 bases, V lost 3 bases, and 13 bases had no gene match. This CDR3 spans 15 amino acids.

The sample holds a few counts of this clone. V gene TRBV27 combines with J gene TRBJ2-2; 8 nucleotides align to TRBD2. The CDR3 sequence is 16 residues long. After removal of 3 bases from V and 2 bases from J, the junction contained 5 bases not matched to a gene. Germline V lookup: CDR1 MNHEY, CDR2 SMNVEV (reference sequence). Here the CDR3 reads CASSFGLAKNTGELFF. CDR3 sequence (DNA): TGTGCCAGCAGTTTCGGACTAGCAAAAAACACCGGGGAGCTGTTTTTT.

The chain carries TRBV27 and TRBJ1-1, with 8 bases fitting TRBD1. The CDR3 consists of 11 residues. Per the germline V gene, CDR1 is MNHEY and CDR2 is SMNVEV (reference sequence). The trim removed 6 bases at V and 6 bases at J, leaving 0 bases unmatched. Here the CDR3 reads CASRQGAEAFF. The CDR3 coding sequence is TGTGCCAGCAGACAGGGGGCTGAAGCTTTCTTT.

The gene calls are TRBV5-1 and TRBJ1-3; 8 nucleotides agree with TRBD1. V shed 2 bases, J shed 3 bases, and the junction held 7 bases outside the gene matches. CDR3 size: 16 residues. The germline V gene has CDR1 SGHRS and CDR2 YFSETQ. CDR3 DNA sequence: TGCGCCAGCAGCTTTGACAGGGGACGAGGTGGAAACACCATATATTTT. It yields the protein CASSFDRGRGGNTIYF. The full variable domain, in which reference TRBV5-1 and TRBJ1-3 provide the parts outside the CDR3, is KAGVTQTPRYLIKTRGQQVTLSCSPISGHRSVSWYQQTPGQGLQFLFEYFSETQRNKGNFPGRFSGRQFSNSRSEMNVSTLELGDSALYLCASSFDRGRGGNTIYFGEGSWLTVV.

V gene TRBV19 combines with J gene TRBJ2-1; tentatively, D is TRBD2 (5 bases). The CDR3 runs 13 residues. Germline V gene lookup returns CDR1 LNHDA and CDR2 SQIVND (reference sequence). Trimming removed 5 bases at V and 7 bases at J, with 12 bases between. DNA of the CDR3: TGTGCCAGTAGTGTGACTACCGGGAATGAGCAGTTCTTC. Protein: CASSVTTGNEQFF.

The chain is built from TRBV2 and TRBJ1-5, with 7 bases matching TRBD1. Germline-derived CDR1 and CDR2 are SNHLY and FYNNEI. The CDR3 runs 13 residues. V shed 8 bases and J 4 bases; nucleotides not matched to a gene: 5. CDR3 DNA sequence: TGTGCCAGCGGGACAGCCGAAAATCAGCCCCAGCATTTT. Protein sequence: CASGTAENQPQHF.

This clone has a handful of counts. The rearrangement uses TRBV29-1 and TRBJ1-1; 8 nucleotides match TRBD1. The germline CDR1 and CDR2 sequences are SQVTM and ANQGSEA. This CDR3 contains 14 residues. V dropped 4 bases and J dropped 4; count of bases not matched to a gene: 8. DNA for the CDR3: TGCAGCGTTGTGGGAAGACAGGGGTCCACTGAAGCTTTCTTT. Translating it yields CSVVGRQGSTEAFF.

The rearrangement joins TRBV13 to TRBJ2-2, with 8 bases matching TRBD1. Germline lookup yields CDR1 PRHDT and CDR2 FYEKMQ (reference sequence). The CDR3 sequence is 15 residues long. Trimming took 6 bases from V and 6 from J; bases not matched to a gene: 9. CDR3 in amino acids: CASRRGTGVAGELFF. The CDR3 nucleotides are TGTGCCAGCAGGCGCGGGACAGGAGTAGCCGGGGAGCTGTTTTTT.

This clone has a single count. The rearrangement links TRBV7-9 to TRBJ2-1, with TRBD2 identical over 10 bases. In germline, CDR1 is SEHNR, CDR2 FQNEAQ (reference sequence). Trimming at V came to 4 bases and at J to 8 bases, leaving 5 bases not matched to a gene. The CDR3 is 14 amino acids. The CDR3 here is CASSSYLAGDEQFF. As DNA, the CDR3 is TGTGCCAGCAGCTCGTATCTAGCGGGAGATGAGCAGTTCTTC. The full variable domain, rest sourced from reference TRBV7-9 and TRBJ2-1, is DTGVSQNPRHKITKRGQNVTFRCDPISEHNRLYWYRQTLGQGPEFLTYFQNEAQLEKSRLLSDRFSAERPKGSFSTLEIQRTEQGDSAMYLCASSSYLAGDEQFFGPGTRLTVL.

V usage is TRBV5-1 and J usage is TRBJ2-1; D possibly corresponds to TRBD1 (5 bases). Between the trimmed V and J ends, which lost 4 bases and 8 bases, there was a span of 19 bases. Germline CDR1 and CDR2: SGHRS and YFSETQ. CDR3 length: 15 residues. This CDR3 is CASSLRTSVRHEQFF. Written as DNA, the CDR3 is TGCGCCAGCAGCCTTCGGACATCAGTTCGGCATGAGCAGTTCTTC.

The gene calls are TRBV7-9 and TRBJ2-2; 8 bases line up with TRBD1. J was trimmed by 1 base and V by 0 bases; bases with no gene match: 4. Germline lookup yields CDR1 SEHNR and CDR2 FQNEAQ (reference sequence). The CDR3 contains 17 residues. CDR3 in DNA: TGTGCCAGCAGCTTAGCGCATGGGACAGGGAACACCGGGGAGCTGTTTTTT. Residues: CASSLAHGTGNTGELFF.

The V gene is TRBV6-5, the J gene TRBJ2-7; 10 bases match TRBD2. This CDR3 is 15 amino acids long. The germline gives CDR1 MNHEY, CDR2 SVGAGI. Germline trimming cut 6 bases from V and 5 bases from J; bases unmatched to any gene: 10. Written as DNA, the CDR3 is TGTGCCAGCAGCGGAGCGGGAGGGCGGAGTCACGAGCAGTACTTC. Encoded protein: CASSGAGGRSHEQYF.

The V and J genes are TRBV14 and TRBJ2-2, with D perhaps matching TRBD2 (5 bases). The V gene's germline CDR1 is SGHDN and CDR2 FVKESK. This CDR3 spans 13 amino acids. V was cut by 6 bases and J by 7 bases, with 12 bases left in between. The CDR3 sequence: CASSLSRGGELFF. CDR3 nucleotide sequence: TGTGCCAGCAGTCTCAGTCGGGGCGGGGAGCTGTTTTTT.

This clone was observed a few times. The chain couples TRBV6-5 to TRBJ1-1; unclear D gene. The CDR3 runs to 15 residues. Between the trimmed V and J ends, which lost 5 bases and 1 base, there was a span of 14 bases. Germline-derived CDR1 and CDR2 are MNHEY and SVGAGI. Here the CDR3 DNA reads TGTGCCAGCAGTAGAGTGGGTTCGGGGAACACTGAAGCTTTCTTT. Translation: CASSRVGSGNTEAFF.

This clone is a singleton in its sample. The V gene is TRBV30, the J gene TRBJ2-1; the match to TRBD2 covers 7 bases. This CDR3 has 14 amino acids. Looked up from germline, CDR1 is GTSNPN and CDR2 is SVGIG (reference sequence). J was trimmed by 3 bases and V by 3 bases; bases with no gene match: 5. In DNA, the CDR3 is TGTGCCTGGAGACTAGCGCACAGCTACAATGAGCAGTTCTTC. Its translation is CAWRLAHSYNEQFF. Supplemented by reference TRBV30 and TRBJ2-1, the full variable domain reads SQTIHQWPATLVQPVGSPLSLECTVEGTSNPNLYWYRQAAGRGLQLLFYSVGIGQISSEVPQNLSASRPQDRQFILSSKKLLLSDSGFYLCAWRLAHSYNEQFFGPGTRLTVL.